The T cell receptor (beta chain) described here comes from a study of T cells in Graves' hyperthyroidism and ophthalmopathy. Using RNA transcripts as the source, TCR beta CDR3 regions were amplified. HTBI primers were the set used in a first-round RT-PCR of the TCR CDR3. MiXCR, run by TCRdb on the multiplex PCR reads, gives a single entry per CDR3 protein. The top ten clones hold about 8.2% of a sample with some 600,000 distinct CDR3 sequences, 35% to 55% of them seen once. CDR1 is KGHDR and CDR2 is SFDVKD in the germline V gene. V shed 5 bases and J 2 bases; nucleotides not matched to a gene: 4. There are 14 residues in the CDR3.

What was sequenced was peripheral blood or thyroid tissue (not recorded which). The receptor comes from a woman younger than 30 with Graves' hyperthyroidism. V usage is TRBV24-1 and J usage is TRBJ1-2, with 7 nucleotides matching TRBD1. DNA for the CDR3: TGTGCCACCAGTGGTCTACAGGGGAACTATGGCTACACCTTC. Translation gives CATSGLQGNYGYTF.